A single sample is the source of the 19 T cell receptor beta chains below, sequenced in a study of CD8 T cells in ankylosing spondylitis. Study results and limitations: Several highly homologous variants formed a TCR beta motif that appeared characteristic of ankylosing spondylitis blood.

The antigens these receptors bind are not known. Each CDR3 protein gets one entry after TCRdb re-called the 5' RACE reads with MiXCR. Of 200,000 to 250,000 distinct CDR3 sequences listed, 15% to 20% are singletons. Sequencing was done on a sample of blood, either unsorted or a sorted T cell fraction (not recorded which). The receptors here all came from a male donor with ankylosing spondylitis.

The table lists this clonotype with a few counts. The chain employs TRBV5-6 and TRBJ1-3; 8 bases are a match to TRBD1. The J segment lost 2 bases and the V segment lost 0 bases, leaving 4 bases of the junction unmatched. CDR1 SGHDT and CDR2 YYEEEE come from the germline V gene. The CDR3 has 16 residues. CDR3 nucleotides: TGTGCCAGCAGCTTGGCCCCGACAGGGGCTGGAAACACCATATATTTT. Translation: CASSLAPTGAGNTIYF. The variable domain in full, completed from reference TRBV5-6 and TRBJ1-3, reads DAGVTQSPTHLIKTRGQQVTLRCSPKSGHDTVSWYQQALGQGPQFIFQYYEEEERQRGNFPDRFSGHQFPNYSSELNVNALLLGDSALYLCASSLAPTGAGNTIYFGEGSWLTVV.

The chain employs TRBV4-2 and TRBJ2-2, with 7 positions matching TRBD2. CDR1 and CDR2 from the germline V gene are LGHNA and YNFKEQ. This CDR3 is built from 17 residues. V lost 0 bases, J lost 5 bases, and 9 bases stayed unmatched. The CDR3 sequence is CASSQDRLAEGTGELFF. The CDR3 bases are TGTGCCAGCAGCCAAGATAGGCTAGCGGAGGGGACCGGGGAGCTGTTTTTT.

This clonotype was seen a few times. This chain joins TRBV10-3 and TRBJ2-7; TRBD2 might be the D (6 bases). With 3 bases removed from V and 7 bases from J, the gap between germline ends came to 13 bases. CDR3 length: 13 amino acids. Looked up from germline, CDR1 is ENHRY and CDR2 is SYGVKD. The DNA of the CDR3 is TGTGCCATCAGTGAAATTTCGGGAGCTGAGCAGTACTTC. Translating gives CAISEISGAEQYF.

J is TRBJ1-4 and V is TRBV15; no reliable D call. Per the germline V gene, CDR1 is LNHNV and CDR2 is YYDKDF (reference sequence). This CDR3 spans 15 amino acids. Trimming left V 4 bases short and J 8 bases short, with 17 bases between. The CDR3 loop is CATSNSRLSGEKLFF. CDR3 DNA sequence: TGTGCCACCAGCAATTCGAGGCTGTCGGGGGAAAAACTGTTTTTT. The entire variable domain, with the rest obtained from reference TRBV15 and TRBJ1-4, is as follows: DAMVIQNPRYQVTQFGKPVTLSCSQTLNHNVMYWYQQKSSQAPKLLFHYYDKDFNNEADTPDNFQSRRPNTSFCFLDIRSPGLGDTAMYLCATSNSRLSGEKLFFGSGTQLSVL.

The CDR3 here is CACSLAMLGSTEAFF. In nucleotides, the CDR3 is TGTGCATGCAGCTTAGCCATGTTGGGGAGCACTGAAGCTTTCTTT. The gene calls are TRBV7-6 and TRBJ1-1, with D uncertain. The V gene's germline CDR1 is SGHVS and CDR2 FNYEAQ. The CDR3 loop spans 15 amino acids.

This clonotype occurred a few times. The chain combines TRBV7-2 with TRBJ2-7, with D tentatively TRBD1 or TRBD2 (5 bases each). The CDR3 runs 15 residues. Germline CDR1 SGHTA, CDR2 FQGNSA. The V end was cut by 1 base, the J end by 1 base, with 11 bases between. CDR3 in amino acids: CASSLGRDRSYEQYF. Here the CDR3 DNA reads TGTGCCAGCAGCTTAGGCCGGGACCGATCCTACGAGCAGTACTTC.

This rearrangement joins TRBV7-9 to TRBJ2-1; D not certain. Germline loops: CDR1 SEHNR, CDR2 FQNEAQ (reference sequence). V was clipped by 3 bases and J by 0 bases, with 12 bases between them. CDR3 size: 16 residues. The CDR3 region has the DNA TGTGCCAGCAGCTTTCGAGCCAGGAGCTCCTACAATGAGCAGTTCTTC. Protein sequence: CASSFRARSSYNEQFF. The full variable domain, rest sourced from reference TRBV7-9 and TRBJ2-1, is DTGVSQNPRHKITKRGQNVTFRCDPISEHNRLYWYRQTLGQGPEFLTYFQNEAQLEKSRLLSDRFSAERPKGSFSTLEIQRTEQGDSAMYLCASSFRARSSYNEQFFGPGTRLTVL.

The sample holds a few counts of this clonotype. The chain recombines TRBV9 with TRBJ1-4; possibly TRBD1 for D (5 bases). CDR1 is SGDLS and CDR2 is YYNGEE in the germline V gene. The CDR3 contains 15 residues. The V gene lost 0 bases and the J gene lost 6 bases, with 12 bases spanning the gap. Here the CDR3 reads CASSVGLGGDEKLFF. The DNA of the CDR3 is TGTGCCAGCAGCGTAGGCCTCGGGGGGGATGAAAAACTGTTTTTT.

This clonotype was picked up one time. V is TRBV2 and J is TRBJ1-2; a possible D gene is TRBD1 (5 bases). Trimming shortened V by 6 bases and J by 5 bases, and 22 bases separated the two germline ends. The CDR3 consists of 16 residues. The germline gives CDR1 SNHLY, CDR2 FYNNEI. This CDR3 is CASRGTALWPDYGYTF. The DNA of the CDR3 is TGTGCCAGCAGGGGGACCGCTCTATGGCCCGATTATGGCTACACCTTC.

CDR3 residues: CASFDGGNQPQHF. CDR3 in DNA: TGTGCCAGCTTCGACGGTGGCAATCAGCCCCAGCATTTT. The rearrangement uses TRBV19 and TRBJ1-5, with no clear D. Germline-derived CDR1 and CDR2 are LNHDA and SQIVND (reference sequence). V lost 9 bases to trimming and J lost 2 bases, with 11 bases between them. The CDR3 runs 13 residues. Variable domain in full (rest from reference TRBV19 and TRBJ1-5): DGGITQSPKYLFRKEGQNVTLSCEQNLNHDAMYWYRQDPGQGLRLIYYSQIVNDFQKGDIAEGYSVSREKKESFPLTVTSAQKNPTAFYLCASFDGGNQPQHFGDGTRLSIL.

The chain employs TRBV12-3 or TRBV12-4 and TRBJ1-2; unclear D gene. Trimming removed 4 bases at V and 2 bases at J, with 8 bases between. CDR3 length equals 13 residues. CDR3 loop: CASSSRQNYGYTF. DNA for the CDR3: TGTGCCAGCAGTTCGAGGCAAAACTATGGCTACACCTTC.

This clonotype came up a few times. The rearrangement uses TRBV10-2 and TRBJ2-5; D unclear. CDR1 is WSHSY, CDR2 SAAADI, per germline. This CDR3 comprises 15 residues. Trimming left V 4 bases short and J 4 bases short, with 16 bases between. CDR3 in amino acids: CASSGAPQVGETQYF. The CDR3 coding sequence is TGCGCCAGCAGTGGCGCCCCTCAAGTGGGAGAGACCCAGTACTTC.

The chain employs TRBV6-5 and TRBJ1-5, with 9 positions matching TRBD1. V was pared by 2 bases and J by 4 bases, with 9 bases of the junction left unmatched. Germline CDR1 reads MNHEY; CDR2 reads SVGAGI. The CDR3 runs to 17 residues. CDR3 in DNA: TGTGCCAGCAGTTACCTTCCGGGACAGGGTCTTAATCAGCCCCAGCATTTT. Amino acid sequence: CASSYLPGQGLNQPQHF.

The chain couples TRBV11-3 to TRBJ1-1; 7 bases agree with TRBD1. This CDR3 has 17 amino acids. Per the germline V gene, CDR1 is SGHNT and CDR2 is YENEEA. The V gene end was trimmed by 5 bases and the J gene end by 1 base; junction bases not matched to a gene: 13. This chain's CDR3 is CASSTRQGWEWNTEAFF. The CDR3 DNA reads as TGTGCCAGCAGCACACGACAGGGCTGGGAGTGGAACACTGAAGCTTTCTTT.

This clonotype was picked up a small number of times. The chain is built from TRBV2 and TRBJ2-1; TRBD2 aligns across 9 bases. This CDR3 has 17 amino acids. Germline CDR1 and CDR2: SNHLY and FYNNEI. V gave up 6 bases and J gave up 6 bases; unmatched junction bases: 15. The CDR3 sequence: CASSTALTSGDRNEQFF. The CDR3 coding sequence is TGTGCCAGCAGCACCGCCCTGACTAGCGGAGACCGCAATGAGCAGTTCTTC.

The J gene is TRBJ2-7, the V gene TRBV5-1, with 12 bases aligning to TRBD2. There are 14 residues in the CDR3. V gave up 5 bases and J gave up 4 bases; unmatched junction bases: 4. The V gene's germline CDR1 is SGHRS and CDR2 YFSETQ. The CDR3 DNA sequence: TGCGCCAGCAGGCCGACTAGCGGGGGATACGAGCAGTACTTC. Translating it yields CASRPTSGGYEQYF.

This clonotype was seen more than once but under ten times. The rearrangement uses TRBV5-1 and TRBJ1-6; no clear D gene. Germline CDR1 is SGHRS and CDR2 is YFSETQ. The length of the CDR3 is 15 residues. Trimming took off 0 bases at V and 8 bases at J, with 12 bases between the two ends. The CDR3 DNA reads as TGCGCCAGCAGCTTGGTCGGGGATTTGGATTCACCCCTCCACTTT. Encoded protein: CASSLVGDLDSPLHF.

The chain uses TRBV4-1 and TRBJ1-1, with TRBD1 matching 9 bases. The CDR3 length is 16 residues. Germline assignment: CDR1 MGHRA and CDR2 YSYEKL. V trimming: 4 bases; J trimming: 4 bases; junction bases outside the gene matches: 10. The CDR3 reads CASSPVQGARGTEAFF. The CDR3 coding sequence is TGCGCCAGCAGCCCCGTACAGGGGGCTCGCGGCACTGAAGCTTTCTTT.

This rearrangement joins TRBV27 to TRBJ1-5; D unclear. V was cut by 4 bases and J by 1 base, with 5 bases left in between. Per the germline V gene, CDR1 is MNHEY and CDR2 is SMNVEV (reference sequence). This CDR3 has 13 amino acids. The DNA of the CDR3 is TGTGCCAGCAGTTACTCCAGCAATCAGCCCCAGCATTTT. Protein: CASSYSSNQPQHF.